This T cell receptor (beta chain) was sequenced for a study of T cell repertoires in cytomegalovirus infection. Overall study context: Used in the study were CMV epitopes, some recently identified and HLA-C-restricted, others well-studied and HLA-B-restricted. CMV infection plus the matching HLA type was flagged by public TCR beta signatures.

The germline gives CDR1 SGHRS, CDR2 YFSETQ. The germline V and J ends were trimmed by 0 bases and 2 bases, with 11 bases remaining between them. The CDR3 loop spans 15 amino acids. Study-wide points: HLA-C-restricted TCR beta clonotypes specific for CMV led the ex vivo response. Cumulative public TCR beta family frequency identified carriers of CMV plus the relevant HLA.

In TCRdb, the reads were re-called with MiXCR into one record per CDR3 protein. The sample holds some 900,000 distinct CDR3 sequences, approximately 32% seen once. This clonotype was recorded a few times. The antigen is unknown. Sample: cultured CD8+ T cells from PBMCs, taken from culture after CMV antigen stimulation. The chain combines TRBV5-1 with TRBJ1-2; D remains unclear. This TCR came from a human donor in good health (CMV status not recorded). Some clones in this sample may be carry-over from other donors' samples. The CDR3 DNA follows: TGCGCCAGCAGCTTGGACGACGGACCAAACTATGGCTACACCTTC. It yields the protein CASSLDDGPNYGYTF.